This TCR beta chain was captured in a study of cytomegalovirus exposure and HLA in healthy donors. Across the whole study: The use of the same platform for the roughly 120 validation repertoires and the roughly 680 first-cohort repertoires was reported by a later analysis.

Clones were sequenced by immunoSEQ multiplex PCR, and TCRdb holds only the in-frame ones, with some missing. The repertoire consists of 200,000 to 250,000 clones, with roughly 91% occurring once and the leading ten covering roughly 2%. Germline assignment: CDR1 SQVTM and CDR2 ANQGSEA. The CDR3 has 12 residues. The germline V and J ends were trimmed by 3 bases and 3 bases, with 8 bases remaining between them. Whole-study results and caveats: The study labeled more than 150 TCR beta chains cytomegalovirus-associated. Published work reported that the classifier diagnosed cytomegalovirus status with high specificity and sensitivity. The tendency of first-cohort TCR clusters to co-occur in the roughly 130 validation repertoires emerged from a later analysis.

On this clone itself: Its antigen remains unidentified.

The chain combines TRBV29-1 with TRBJ1-2; possible D gene TRBD1, 6 bases. The sequence came from a young woman in good health and CMV-seropositive. What was sequenced was PBMCs. CDR3 sequence reads: CSVDPGDYGYTF. CDR3 sequence (DNA): TGCAGCGTTGATCCAGGGGACTATGGCTACACCTTC.